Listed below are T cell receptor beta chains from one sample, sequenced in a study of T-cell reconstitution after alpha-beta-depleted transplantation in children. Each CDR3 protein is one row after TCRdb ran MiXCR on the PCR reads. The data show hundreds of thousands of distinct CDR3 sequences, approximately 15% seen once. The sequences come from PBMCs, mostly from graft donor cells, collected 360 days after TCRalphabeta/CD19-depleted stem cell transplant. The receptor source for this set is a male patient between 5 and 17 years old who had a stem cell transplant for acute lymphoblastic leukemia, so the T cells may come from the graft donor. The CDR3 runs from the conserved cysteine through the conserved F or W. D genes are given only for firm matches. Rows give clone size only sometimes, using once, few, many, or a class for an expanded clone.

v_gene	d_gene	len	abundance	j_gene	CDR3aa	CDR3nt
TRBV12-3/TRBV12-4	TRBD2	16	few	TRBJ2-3	CASSFVGRAPADTQYF	TGTGCCAGCAGTTTTGTCGGGAGGGCCCCGGCAGATACGCAGTATTTT
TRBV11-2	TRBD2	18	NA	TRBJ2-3	CASSRSGRDDTSTDTQYF	TGTGCCAGCAGCCGCAGCGGGAGAGACGATACTAGCACAGATACGCAGTATTTT
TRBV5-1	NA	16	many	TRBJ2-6	CASSLLGTTGANVLTF	TGCGCCAGCAGCTTACTCGGGACAACTGGGGCCAACGTCCTGACTTTC
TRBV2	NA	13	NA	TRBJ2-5	CAVTRDPQETQYF	TGTGCCGTCACACGGGATCCTCAAGAGACCCAGTACTTC
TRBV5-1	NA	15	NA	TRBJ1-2	CASSLAYDQLRGYTF	TGCGCCAGCAGCTTGGCCTACGACCAACTGCGGGGCTACACCTTC
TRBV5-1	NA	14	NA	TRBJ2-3	CASTLGPGTDTQYF	TGCGCCAGCACCCTCGGGCCAGGCACAGATACGCAGTATTTT
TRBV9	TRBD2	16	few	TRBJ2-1	CASSVVSGLAINEQFF	TGTGCCAGCAGCGTAGTCTCGGGACTAGCGATAAATGAGCAGTTCTTC
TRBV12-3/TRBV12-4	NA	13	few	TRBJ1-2	CASRSTGNYGYTF	TGTGCCAGCAGAAGCACAGGGAACTATGGCTACACCTTC
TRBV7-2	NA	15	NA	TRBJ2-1	CASSLGGNLYNEQFF	TGTGCCAGCAGCTTAGGGGGAAATCTCTACAATGAGCAGTTCTTC
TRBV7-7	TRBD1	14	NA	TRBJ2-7	CASSLGGTANEQYF	TGTGCCAGCAGCTTAGGAGGGACAGCTAACGAGCAGTACTTC
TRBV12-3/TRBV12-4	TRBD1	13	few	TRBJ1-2	CASNLDRRNRYTF	TGTGCCAGCAACTTGGACAGGCGGAATCGCTACACCTTC
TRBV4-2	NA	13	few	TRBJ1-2	CASSQEPNYGYTF	TGTGCCAGCAGCCAAGAGCCTAACTATGGCTACACCTTC
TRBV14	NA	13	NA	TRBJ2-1	CASSHVRGNEQFF	TGTGCCAGCAGCCATGTCAGGGGAAATGAGCAGTTCTTC
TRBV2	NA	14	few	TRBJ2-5	CASKREAVEETQYF	TGTGCCAGCAAGAGGGAGGCTGTAGAGGAGACCCAGTACTTC
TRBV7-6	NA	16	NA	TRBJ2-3	CASSLVWQGRADTQYF	TGTGCCAGCAGCTTAGTCTGGCAGGGGCGCGCAGATACGCAGTATTTT
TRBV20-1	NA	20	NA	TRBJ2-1	CSARVDPVTVPGRPYNEQFF	TGCAGTGCTAGAGTTGACCCGGTGACGGTCCCAGGGCGTCCCTACAATGAGCAGTTCTTC
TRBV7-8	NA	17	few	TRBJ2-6	CASSLGLGLGGANVLTF	TGTGCCAGCAGCTTAGGTCTGGGTCTAGGTGGGGCCAACGTCCTGACTTTC
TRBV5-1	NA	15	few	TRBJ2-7	CASSLSTTKGSEQYF	TGCGCCAGCAGCTTGTCCACTACAAAGGGTTCCGAGCAGTACTTC
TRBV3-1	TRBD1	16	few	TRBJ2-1	CASSQGQPSSYNEQFF	TGTGCCAGCAGCCAGGGACAGCCCAGCTCCTACAATGAGCAGTTCTTC
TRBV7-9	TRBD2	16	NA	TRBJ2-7	CASSLLREGPRGEQYF	TGTGCCAGCAGCTTACTGCGGGAGGGCCCTCGGGGCGAGCAGTACTTC
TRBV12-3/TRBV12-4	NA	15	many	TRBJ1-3	CASSHPQKTGNTIYF	TGTGCCAGCAGCCACCCCCAGAAAACTGGAAACACCATATATTTT
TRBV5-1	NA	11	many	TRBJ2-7	CASSFADEQYF	TGCGCCAGCAGCTTCGCCGACGAGCAGTACTTC
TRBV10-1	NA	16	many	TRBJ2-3	CASSELQSGTTDTQYF	TGCGCCAGCAGTGAGCTTCAGTCGGGAACCACAGATACGCAGTATTTT
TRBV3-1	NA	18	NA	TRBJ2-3	CASSQGIRLAASTDTQYF	TGTGCCAGCAGCCAAGGAATACGGTTAGCGGCTAGCACAGATACGCAGTATTTT
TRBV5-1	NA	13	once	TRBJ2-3	CASSSNPPGRDYF	TGCGCCAGCAGCTCGAACCCTCCGGGACGTGATTATTTT
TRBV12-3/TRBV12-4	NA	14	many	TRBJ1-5	CASSFRGNHQPQHF	TGTGCCAGCAGTTTCCGGGGAAATCATCAGCCCCAGCATTTT
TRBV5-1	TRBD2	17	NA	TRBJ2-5	CASSIRLAGGDQETQYF	TGCGCCAGCAGCATCAGACTAGCGGGAGGGGATCAAGAGACCCAGTACTTC
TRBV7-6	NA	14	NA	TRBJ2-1	CASSLNFLYNEQFF	TGTGCCAGCAGCTTAAATTTCCTCTACAATGAGCAGTTCTTC
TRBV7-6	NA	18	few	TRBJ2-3	CASSLTLKGATLTDTQYF	TGTGCCAGCAGCTTAACGTTAAAAGGGGCGACGCTCACAGATACGCAGTATTTT
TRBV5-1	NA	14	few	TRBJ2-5	CASSLAAQQETQYF	TGCGCCAGCAGCTTGGCTGCGCAGCAAGAGACCCAGTACTTC
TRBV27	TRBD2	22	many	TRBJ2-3	CASSLRLAGSDSLQEGQDTQYF	TGTGCCAGCAGTTTACGACTAGCGGGATCCGACTCATTACAAGAGGGCCAGGATACGCAGTATTTT
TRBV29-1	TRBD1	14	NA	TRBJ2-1	CSVYGTRGPNEQFF	TGCAGCGTCTACGGGACAAGGGGGCCCAATGAGCAGTTCTTC
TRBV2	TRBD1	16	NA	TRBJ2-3	CASRFWRDRAGDTQYF	TGTGCTAGCAGGTTCTGGAGGGACAGGGCGGGAGATACGCAGTATTTT
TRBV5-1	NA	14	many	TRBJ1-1	CASSFTGSGTEAFF	TGCGCCAGCAGCTTTACAGGGAGTGGCACTGAAGCTTTCTTT
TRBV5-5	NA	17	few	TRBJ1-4	CASSKQAPSATNEKLFF	TGTGCCAGCAGCAAACAGGCTCCCTCTGCAACTAATGAAAAACTGTTTTTT
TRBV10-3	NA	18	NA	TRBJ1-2	CAISHPGGSVGLLQGYTF	TGTGCCATCAGTCACCCCGGGGGTTCGGTAGGGCTCCTACAGGGCTACACCTTC
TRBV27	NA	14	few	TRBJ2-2	CASSSNLRTGELFF	TGTGCCAGCAGTAGTAACCTTAGAACCGGGGAGCTGTTTTTT
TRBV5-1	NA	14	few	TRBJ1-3	CASSLRTYGNTIYF	TGCGCCAGCAGCTTGCGGACGTACGGAAACACCATATATTTT
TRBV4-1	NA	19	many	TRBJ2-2	CASSERTRASRANTGELFF	TGCGCCAGCAGCGAGCGCACCAGGGCCTCGCGAGCGAACACCGGGGAGCTGTTTTTT
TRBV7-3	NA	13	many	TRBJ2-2	CASSLLSRTELFF	TGTGCCAGCAGCTTACTTTCTCGGACGGAGCTGTTTTTT
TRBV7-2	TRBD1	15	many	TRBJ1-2	CASSLGDRGNYGYTF	TGTGCCAGCAGCTTAGGAGACAGGGGTAACTATGGCTACACCTTC
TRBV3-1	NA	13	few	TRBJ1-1	CASSHPFQAEAFF	TGTGCCAGCAGCCACCCTTTTCAGGCTGAAGCTTTCTTT